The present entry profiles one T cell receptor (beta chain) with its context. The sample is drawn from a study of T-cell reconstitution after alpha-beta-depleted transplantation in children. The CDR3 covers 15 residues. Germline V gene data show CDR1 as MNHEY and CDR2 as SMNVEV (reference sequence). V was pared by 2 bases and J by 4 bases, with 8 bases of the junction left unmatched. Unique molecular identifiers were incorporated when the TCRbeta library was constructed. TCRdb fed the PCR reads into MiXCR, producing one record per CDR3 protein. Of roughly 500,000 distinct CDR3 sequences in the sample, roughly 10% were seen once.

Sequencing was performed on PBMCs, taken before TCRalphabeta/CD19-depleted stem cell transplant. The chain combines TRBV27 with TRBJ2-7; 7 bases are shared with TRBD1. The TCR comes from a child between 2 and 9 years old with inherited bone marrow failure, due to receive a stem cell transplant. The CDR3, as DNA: TGTGCCAGCAGTTTACAAGGGGGCGCGGTATACGAGCAGTACTTC. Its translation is CASSLQGGAVYEQYF.